What follows is one TCR beta chain and its context. Its antigen is currently unknown. This entry is derived from a study of cytomegalovirus exposure and HLA in healthy donors. Study summary: The study's early data release held roughly 91 million unique TCRs from HLA-typed donors.

CDR3 size: 11 residues. Broader study findings: In a later analysis, specific HLA alleles were associated with 15,000 to 20,000 TCR beta sequences at a 0.05 false discovery rate. A later analysis reported that several of the most significant clusters appeared to be linked to common viral pathogens, among them Epstein-Barr virus.

60 Vbeta and 13 Jbeta primers were used in PCR. The data were produced by immunoSEQ multiplex PCR, yet TCRdb's version contains in-frame clones alone and is incomplete. Altogether 200,000 or so clones are present, nearly 80% being singletons, with the ten largest covering about 5.6%. This TCR was sampled from a woman in her twenties or thirties in good health and CMV-seropositive. Sequenced material: PBMCs. The chain is built from TRBV21-1 and TRBJ1-5. TRBV21-1 is assigned pseudogene status. This CDR3 reads CASSNPGPQHF. CDR3 sequence (DNA): TGTGCCAGCAGCAATCCCGGGCCCCAGCATTTT.